These 2 T cell receptor beta chains came from one sample sequenced in a study of cytomegalovirus exposure and HLA in healthy donors. Clones were read by immunoSEQ multiplex PCR, and TCRdb kept only the in-frame ones, dropping some. The profile covers roughly 300,000 clones, with around 86% appearing a single time and over 0.8% taken by the ten largest. The sequenced sample was PBMCs. The receptors were sampled from a woman between 18 and 29 years old in good health and CMV-seronegative.

V and J are TRBV4-3 and TRBJ2-7; D possibly corresponds to TRBD1 (5 bases). There are 14 residues in the CDR3. V was cut by 6 bases and J by 2 bases, with 14 bases left in between. Looked up from germline, CDR1 is LGHNA and CDR2 is YSLEER. CDR3 sequence (DNA): TGCGCCAGCAGTCAGACAGCTTTGACCTACGAGCAGTACTTC. It is translated as CASSQTALTYEQYF.

The chain couples TRBV19 to TRBJ2-3; D not certain. The V end was cut by 5 bases, the J end by 0 bases, with 15 bases between. The CDR3 totals 16 residues. CDR1 LNHDA and CDR2 SQIVND come from the germline V gene (reference sequence). DNA for the CDR3: TGTGCCAGTAGTTCCTCAGGTATAGTCAGCACAGATACGCAGTATTTT. This codes for CASSSSGIVSTDTQYF.